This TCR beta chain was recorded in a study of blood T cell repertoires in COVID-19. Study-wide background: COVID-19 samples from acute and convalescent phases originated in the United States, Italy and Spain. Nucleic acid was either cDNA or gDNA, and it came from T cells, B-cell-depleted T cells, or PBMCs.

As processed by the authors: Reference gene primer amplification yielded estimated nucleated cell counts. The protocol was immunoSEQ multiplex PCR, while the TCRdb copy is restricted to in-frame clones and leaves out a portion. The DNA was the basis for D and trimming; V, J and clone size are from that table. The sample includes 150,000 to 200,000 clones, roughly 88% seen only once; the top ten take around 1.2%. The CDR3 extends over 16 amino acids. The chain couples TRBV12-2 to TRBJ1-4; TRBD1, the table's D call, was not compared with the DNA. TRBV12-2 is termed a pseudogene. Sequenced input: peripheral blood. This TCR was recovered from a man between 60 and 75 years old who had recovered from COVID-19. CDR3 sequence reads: CASRRPNALQGEKLFF. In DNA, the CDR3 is TGTGCAAGTCGCCGTCCCAACGCCTTGCAGGGAGAAAAACTGTTTTTT.